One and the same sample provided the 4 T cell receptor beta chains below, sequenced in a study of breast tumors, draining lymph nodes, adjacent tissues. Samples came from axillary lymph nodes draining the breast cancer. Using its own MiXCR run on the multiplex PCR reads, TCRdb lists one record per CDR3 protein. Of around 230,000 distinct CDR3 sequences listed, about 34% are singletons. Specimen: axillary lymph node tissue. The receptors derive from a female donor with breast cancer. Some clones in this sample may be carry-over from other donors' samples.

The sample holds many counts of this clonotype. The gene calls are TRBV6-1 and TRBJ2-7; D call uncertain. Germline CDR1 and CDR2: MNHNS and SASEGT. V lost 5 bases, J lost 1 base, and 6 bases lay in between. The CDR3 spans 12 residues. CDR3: CASSPVSYEQYF. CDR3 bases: TGTGCCAGCAGTCCAGTGTCCTACGAGCAGTACTTC.

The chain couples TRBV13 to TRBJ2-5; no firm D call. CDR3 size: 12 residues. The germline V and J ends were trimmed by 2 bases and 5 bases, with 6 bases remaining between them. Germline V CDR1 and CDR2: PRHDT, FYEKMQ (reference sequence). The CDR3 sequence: CASSLPRETQYF. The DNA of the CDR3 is TGTGCCAGCAGCTTACCGAGGGAGACCCAGTACTTC. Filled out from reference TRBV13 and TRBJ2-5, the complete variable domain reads AAGVIQSPRHLIKEKRETATLKCYPIPRHDTVYWYQQGPGQDPQFLISFYEKMQSDKGSIPDRFSAQQFSDYHSELNMSSLELGDSALYFCASSLPRETQYFGPGTRLLVL.

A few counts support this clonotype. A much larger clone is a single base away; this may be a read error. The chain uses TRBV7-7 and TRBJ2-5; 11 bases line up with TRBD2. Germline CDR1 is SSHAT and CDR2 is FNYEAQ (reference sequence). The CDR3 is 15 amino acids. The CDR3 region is CASSLAGGPLETQHF. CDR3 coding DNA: TGTGCTAGCAGCTTAGCGGGAGGGCCTTTGGAGACCCAGCACTTC.

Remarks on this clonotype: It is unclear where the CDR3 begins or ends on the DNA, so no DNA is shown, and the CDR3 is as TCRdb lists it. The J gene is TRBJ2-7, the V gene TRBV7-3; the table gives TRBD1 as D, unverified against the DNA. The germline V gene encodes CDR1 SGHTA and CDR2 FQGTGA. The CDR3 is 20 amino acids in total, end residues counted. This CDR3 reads CASSFYICSASGQGLYEQYF.